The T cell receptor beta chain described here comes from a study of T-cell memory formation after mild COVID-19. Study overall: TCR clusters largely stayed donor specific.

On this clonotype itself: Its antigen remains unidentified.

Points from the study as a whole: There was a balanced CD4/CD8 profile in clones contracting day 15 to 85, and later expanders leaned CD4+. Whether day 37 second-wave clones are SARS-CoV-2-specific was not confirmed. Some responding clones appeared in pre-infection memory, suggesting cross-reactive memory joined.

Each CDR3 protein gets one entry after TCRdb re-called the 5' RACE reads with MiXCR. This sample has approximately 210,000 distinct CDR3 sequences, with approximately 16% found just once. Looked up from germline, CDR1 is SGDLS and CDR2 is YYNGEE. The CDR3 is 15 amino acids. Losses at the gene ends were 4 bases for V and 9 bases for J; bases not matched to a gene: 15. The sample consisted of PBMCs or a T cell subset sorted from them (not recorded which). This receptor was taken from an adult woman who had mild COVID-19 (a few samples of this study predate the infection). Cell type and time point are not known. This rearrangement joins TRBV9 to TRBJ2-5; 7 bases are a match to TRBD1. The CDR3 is CASSPLTGNLGAQYF. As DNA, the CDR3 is TGTGCCAGCAGCCCTCTGACAGGGAATCTAGGGGCCCAGTACTTC.